This TCR beta chain is from a study of T cells after yellow fever vaccination. Whole-study findings and limits: Few clonotypes appeared in both CD4 and CD8 compartments.

V dropped 6 bases and J dropped 4; count of bases not matched to a gene: 8. CDR1 is SQVTM and CDR2 is ANQGSEA in the germline V gene. The CDR3 totals 14 residues. About this clonotype: The antigen remains undetermined.

Making TCR cDNA involved 5'RACE template switching, which added UMIs and a universal primer site. Each CDR3 protein gets one entry after TCRdb re-called the 5' RACE reads with MiXCR. The sample has about 260,000 distinct CDR3 sequences, around 5.2% seen once; the top ten hold roughly 3.3%. The rearrangement links TRBV29-1 to TRBJ1-2, with TRBD1 matching over 10 bases. Sequences were derived from CD4+ T cells sorted from PBMCs, sampled on the day of the yellow fever booster vaccination. This receptor was identified in a young man who received the YFV17D yellow fever vaccine. The CDR3 loop reads CSVGRDRGSYGYTF. CDR3 bases: TGCAGCGTGGGAAGGGACAGGGGATCCTATGGCTACACCTTC.